A selection of T cell receptor beta chains follows, all from one sample in a study of CD8 T cells in Susac syndrome. TCRdb reanalysed the immunoSEQ multiplex PCR reads using MiXCR and keeps one entry per CDR3 protein. Of more than 150,000 distinct CDR3 sequences listed, approximately 95% were seen once; the top ten hold around 0.16%. Sequencing used CD8+ T cells from PBMCs. The receptors shown here come from a human donor with Susac syndrome. The CDR3 runs from the conserved cysteine through the conserved F or W. The D gene is left open where the match is weak. A clone size is listed for some rows: how often the clone was seen (once, few, many), or a class if it is expanded.

V,J,D,size,CDR3,DNA
TRBV5-1,TRBJ2-1,TRBD1,once,CASSTDRAAYNEQFF,TGCGCCAGCAGCACGGACAGGGCCGCCTACAATGAGCAGTTCTTC
TRBV2,TRBJ2-7,NA,NA,CASSENPRSSYEQYF,TGTGCCAGCAGTGAAAATCCCCGGAGCTCCTACGAGCAGTACTTC
TRBV6-5,TRBJ2-5,NA,NA,CASSYPTGDRGGETQYF,TGTGCCAGCAGTTACCCGACTGGTGACAGAGGAGGAGAGACCCAGTACTTC
TRBV4-2,TRBJ2-3,TRBD1,NA,CASSQAGGDFEGTDTQYF,TGTGCCAGCAGCCAAGCAGGGGGCGATTTTGAGGGCACAGATACGCAGTATTTT
TRBV14,TRBJ2-3,TRBD1,NA,CASSPTGLPGTQYF,TGTGCCAGCAGCCCGACAGGGCTCCCCGGTACGCAGTATTTT
TRBV19,TRBJ1-2,NA,NA,CASSIETEVYGYTF,TGTGCCAGTAGTATAGAAACAGAGGTATATGGCTACACCTTC
TRBV13,TRBJ2-3,NA,NA,CASSLPRDSAYF,TGTGCCAGCAGCTTACCTCGGGACTCCGCGTATTTT
TRBV28,TRBJ2-1,NA,NA,CASSGQSNEQFF,TGTGCCAGCAGTGGACAGTCCAATGAGCAGTTCTTC
TRBV6-1,TRBJ2-7,TRBD1,NA,CASSMTGTGVIYEQYF,TGTGCCAGCAGTATGACCGGGACAGGGGTCATCTACGAGCAGTACTTC
TRBV27,TRBJ2-7,NA,NA,CASSFGLGYEQYF,TGTGCCAGCAGTTTCGGGCTGGGCTACGAGCAGTACTTC
TRBV5-1,TRBJ2-3,NA,NA,CASSLEPRTDTQYF,TGCGCCAGCAGCTTGGAGCCGCGCACAGATACGCAGTATTTT
TRBV2,TRBJ1-2,NA,NA,CASSDWQGRGYGYTF,TGTGCCAGCAGTGACTGGCAGGGGAGAGGCTATGGCTACACCTTC
TRBV6-5,TRBJ1-6,TRBD1,NA,CASSSDRGYSPLHF,TGTGCCAGCAGTAGTGACAGGGGGTATTCACCCCTCCACTTT
TRBV29-1,TRBJ2-2,TRBD1,NA,CSVPGYRGRTGELFF,TGCAGCGTCCCCGGCTACAGGGGTCGGACCGGGGAGCTGTTTTTT